Below, 5 T cell receptor beta chains from the same sample are listed, as sequenced in a study of radiotherapy plus CTLA-4 blockade in lung cancer. TCRdb's table, derived via immunoSEQ multiplex PCR, lists solely in-frame clones and lacks some. In the table there are some 80,000 clones, about 78% of which are singletons. The sequenced sample was peripheral blood, obtained from a patient treated with radiotherapy plus ipilimumab. The receptors come from a human donor with non-small cell lung cancer whose response to radiotherapy plus ipilimumab could not be evaluated. Some clones in this sample may be carry-over from other donors' samples.

The V and J genes are TRBV7-2 and TRBJ2-5, with 7 nucleotides matching TRBD2. Looked up from germline, CDR1 is SGHTA and CDR2 is FQGNSA. The CDR3 consists of 15 residues. V trimming: 1 base; J trimming: 6 bases; junction bases outside the gene matches: 8. This chain's CDR3 is CASSLEPRGRQTQYF. The CDR3 DNA follows: TGTGCCAGCAGCTTAGAGCCGCGGGGGAGGCAGACCCAGTACTTC.

This rearrangement joins TRBV18 to TRBJ2-1; 9 bases fit TRBD2. The J segment lost 2 bases and the V segment lost 2 bases, leaving 4 bases of the junction unmatched. The CDR3 runs 16 residues. Germline CDR1 KGHSH, CDR2 LQKENI. The CDR3 DNA sequence: TGTGCCAGCTCACCAACGGCGGGGGGGCCCTACAATGAGCAGTTCTTC. It codes for CASSPTAGGPYNEQFF. The entire variable domain, with the rest obtained from reference TRBV18 and TRBJ2-1, is as follows: NAGVMQNPRHLVRRRGQEARLRCSPMKGHSHVYWYRQLPEEGLKFMVYLQKENIIDESGMPKERFSAEFPKEGPSILRIQQVVRGDSAAYFCASSPTAGGPYNEQFFGPGTRLTVL.

This chain uses TRBV28 with TRBJ1-2; D possibly corresponds to TRBD1 (6 bases). Trimming removed 2 bases from V and 4 bases from J, with 14 bases in between. Germline V lookup: CDR1 MDHEN, CDR2 SYDVKM. This CDR3 has 15 amino acids. DNA for the CDR3: TGTGCCAGCAGTTTACTCTTCCGGGACACCTATGGCTACACCTTC. This encodes CASSLLFRDTYGYTF.

This rearrangement joins TRBV7-9 to TRBJ2-7; D is unresolved. Trimming left V 3 bases short and J 3 bases short, with 15 bases between. The CDR3 runs to 15 residues. Germline V CDR1 and CDR2: SEHNR, FQNEAQ (reference sequence). This CDR3 is CASSFPPAGLYEQYF. Written as DNA, the CDR3 is TGTGCCAGCAGCTTCCCCCCGGCAGGCCTCTACGAGCAGTACTTC.

The chain joins TRBV5-6 to TRBJ1-3, with a possible D match to TRBD1 (6 bases). Looked up from germline, CDR1 is SGHDT and CDR2 is YYEEEE. CDR3 size: 15 residues. Between the trimmed V and J ends, which lost 4 bases and 0 bases, there was a span of 11 bases. For the CDR3, the DNA is TGTGCCAGCAGCAACGGACAGTACTCTGGAAACACCATATATTTT. Protein: CASSNGQYSGNTIYF.